These 22 T cell receptor beta chains share one sample of origin, sequenced in a study of blood T cell repertoires in COVID-19. Here immunoSEQ multiplex PCR was the method, and the copy in TCRdb shows in-frame clones only, minus some. Of 170,000 or so clones in the sample, around 80% were seen once. Sequenced input: peripheral blood. The receptors stem from a woman aged 40 to 49 with COVID-19, enrolled during active disease.

The J gene is TRBJ2-2, the V gene TRBV20-1, with D perhaps matching TRBD2 (7 bases). The CDR3 is made up of 14 amino acids. With 3 bases removed from V and 4 bases from J, the gap between germline ends came to 12 bases. Germline CDR1 DFQATT, CDR2 SNEGSKA (reference sequence). CDR3 in DNA: TGCAGTGCTAGTACAGGGAGGGGCACCGGGGAGCTGTTTTTT. Its protein product is CSASTGRGTGELFF.

The V and J genes are TRBV20-1 and TRBJ1-1; 9 nucleotides agree with TRBD1. The CDR3 runs 11 residues. CDR1 DFQATT and CDR2 SNEGSKA come from the germline V gene (reference sequence). The CDR3 is CRPGQGTEAFF. The CDR3, as DNA: TGCAGGCCCGGACAGGGGACTGAAGCTTTCTTT.

The chain carries TRBV5-4 and TRBJ2-3, with TRBD1 matching 8 bases. The CDR3 sequence is 17 residues long. In germline, CDR1 is SGHNT, CDR2 YYREEE (reference sequence). V lost 4 bases to trimming and J lost 3 bases; unmatched junction nucleotides: 13. The CDR3 DNA reads as TGTGCCAGCAGCCCGAACCGTCACAGGGGGGTGACAGATACGCAGTATTTT. Translated: CASSPNRHRGVTDTQYF.

The J gene is TRBJ2-3, the V gene TRBV6-4, with TRBD1 identical over 10 bases. V lost 2 bases to trimming and J lost 1 base; unmatched junction nucleotides: 0. CDR1 MRHNA and CDR2 SNTAGT come from the germline V gene. The CDR3 contains 15 residues. CDR3 protein: CASSDGTGGTDTQYF. CDR3 sequence (DNA): TGTGCCAGCAGTGACGGGACAGGGGGCACAGATACGCAGTATTTT.

This clone was counted between two and nine times. This chain connects TRBV28 to TRBJ1-1, with D possibly TRBD1 on 5 matching bases. This CDR3 contains 15 residues. Germline values: CDR1 MDHEN, CDR2 SYDVKM. V was pared by 3 bases and J by 4 bases, with 15 bases between. CDR3 sequence: CASSLEGRRSTEAFF. As DNA, the CDR3 is TGTGCCAGCAGTTTGGAGGGGAGGAGAAGCACTGAAGCTTTCTTT.

This clone has just one count. The V gene is TRBV5-1, the J gene TRBJ2-2, with TRBD2 matching 8 bases. Germline V lookup: CDR1 SGHRS, CDR2 YFSETQ. The CDR3 is made up of 14 amino acids. V shed 6 bases, J shed 5 bases, and the junction held 6 bases outside the gene matches. For the CDR3, the DNA is TGCGCCAGCACCCCGGGGGGGAGGACCGGGGAGCTGTTTTTT. This sequence encodes CASTPGGRTGELFF.

The genes are TRBV3-1 (or the pseudogene TRBV3-2) and TRBJ2-1; D uncertain. Looked up from germline, CDR1 is LGHDT and CDR2 is YNNKEL (reference sequence). The CDR3 consists of 12 residues. V gave up 0 bases and J gave up 14 bases, with 11 bases separating them. The DNA of the CDR3 is TGTGCCAGCAGCCAAGAAAACGGTTTGGAGTTCTTC. Protein: CASSQENGLEFF.

The rearrangement uses TRBV9 and TRBJ2-5; the D gene is possibly TRBD1 (5 bases). This CDR3 spans 14 amino acids. The V end lost 1 base, the J end lost 0 bases, and 7 bases lay between the germline ends. The germline V gene has CDR1 SGDLS and CDR2 YYNGEE. The CDR3 loop reads CASSVQDNQETQYF. Written as DNA, the CDR3 is TGTGCCAGCAGCGTACAGGACAACCAAGAGACCCAGTACTTC.

With regard to this clone: This may be a read error, as it is one base from a much larger clone. J is TRBJ1-1 and V is TRBV9, with D unclear. The CDR3 length is 11 residues. With 4 bases removed from V and 3 bases from J, the gap between germline ends came to 4 bases. Germline CDR1 is SGDLS and CDR2 is YYNGEE. Written as DNA, the CDR3 is TGTGCCAGCAGCTTCGACACTGAAGCTTTCTTT. Translating gives CASSFDTEAFF.

This chain links TRBV7-2 with TRBJ2-7; a weak D match, TRBD1 (6 bases). Germline V gives CDR1 SGHTA, CDR2 FQGNSA. The CDR3 is made up of 14 amino acids. V dropped 4 bases and J dropped 2 bases, with 12 bases sitting between them. In nucleotides, the CDR3 is TGTGCCAGCAGCTCCAACAGGGCCGCCTACGAGCAGTACTTC. Its translation: CASSSNRAAYEQYF.

The rearrangement uses TRBV27 and TRBJ1-6; 8 bases line up with TRBD1. Germline CDR1 reads MNHEY; CDR2 reads SMNVEV (reference sequence). With 6 bases clipped from V and 6 bases from J, the junction kept 7 bases outside the gene matches. The CDR3 loop spans 15 amino acids. The DNA of the CDR3 is TGTGCCAGCAGCACGACAGGGGTCCTTAATTCACCCCTCCACTTT. This gives the protein CASSTTGVLNSPLHF.

The gene calls are TRBV18 and TRBJ2-7; D possibly corresponds to TRBD1 (6 bases). The V gene lost 2 bases and the J gene lost 7 bases, with 18 bases spanning the gap. The CDR3 totals 15 residues. From germline, CDR1 is KGHSH and CDR2 LQKENI. This chain's CDR3 is CASSPSETGRREQYF. CDR3 DNA sequence: TGTGCCAGCTCACCATCAGAGACAGGCCGCCGGGAGCAGTACTTC.

DNA of the CDR3: TGTGCCAGCAGCTATGACAGGGGCACAGATACGCAGTATTTT. It encodes CASSYDRGTDTQYF. The genes are TRBV7-2 and TRBJ2-3; TRBD1 matches 7 bases. Germline V gene data show CDR1 as SGHTA and CDR2 as FQGNSA. CDR3 length: 14 residues. Trimming at V came to 4 bases and at J to 1 base, leaving 2 bases not matched to a gene.

The chain carries TRBV19 and TRBJ2-7; 10 nucleotides agree with TRBD1. After removal of 8 bases from V and 5 bases from J, the junction contained 3 bases not matched to a gene. The V gene's germline CDR1 is LNHDA and CDR2 SQIVND (reference sequence). This CDR3 contains 12 residues. The CDR3 is CASRDRGNEQYF. As DNA, the CDR3 is TGTGCCAGTCGGGACAGGGGAAACGAGCAGTACTTC.

This clone was found a few times. The V gene is TRBV4-2, the J gene TRBJ1-1; D uncertain. Germline V gene sequence: CDR1 LGHNA, CDR2 YNFKEQ. This CDR3 region has 11 residues. The V end was cut by 1 base, the J end by 11 bases, with 8 bases between. CDR3 sequence: CASSQGLEAFF. As DNA, the CDR3 is TGTGCCAGCAGCCAAGGACTCGAGGCTTTCTTT.

The CDR3 loop reads CASRSGNTIYF. In nucleotides, the CDR3 is TGTGCCAGCAGATCGGGAAACACCATATATTTT. The V and J genes are TRBV6-5 and TRBJ1-3; D is uncertain. Trimming left V 6 bases short and J 4 bases short, with 4 bases between. The CDR3 is 11 residues long. The germline gives CDR1 MNHEY, CDR2 SVGAGI.

The chain is built from TRBV7-2 and TRBJ1-2, with D hard to call. The V gene lost 4 bases and the J gene lost 5 bases, with 20 bases spanning the gap. The CDR3 contains 16 residues. Per germline, CDR1 SGHTA and CDR2 FQGNSA. The CDR3 loop reads CASSSPLGGRRYGYTF. DNA of the CDR3: TGTGCCAGCAGCTCACCCCTCGGAGGGCGCAGATATGGCTACACCTTC.

The V call is TRBV28, the J call TRBJ1-1; weak D call: TRBD1 (5 bases). CDR1 and CDR2 (germline): MDHEN, SYDVKM. The CDR3 loop spans 16 amino acids. Trimming pared 3 bases from V and 7 bases from J, leaving 21 bases between. The CDR3 coding sequence is TGTGCCAGCAGTTTGCCAGGGTTGGACAAAGATGGTGAAGCTTTCTTT. The encoded protein is CASSLPGLDKDGEAFF.

This chain uses TRBV3-1 (or the pseudogene TRBV3-2) with TRBJ1-4; the match to TRBD1 covers 7 bases. This CDR3 has 17 amino acids. The germline gives CDR1 LGHDT, CDR2 YNNKEL (reference sequence). The V segment lost 2 bases and the J segment 8 bases; nucleotides outside the gene matches: 14. The CDR3 loop reads CASSQSSTGDLREKLFF. In DNA, the CDR3 is TGTGCCAGCAGCCAATCTTCAACAGGGGACTTGAGAGAAAAACTGTTTTTT.

This chain joins TRBV27 and TRBJ1-1, with 10 bases that match TRBD1. With V trimmed by 5 bases and J by 5 bases, 8 bases remained unmatched. From germline, CDR1 is MNHEY and CDR2 SMNVEV (reference sequence). This CDR3 is 15 amino acids long. The CDR3, as DNA: TGTGCCAGCAGTGTGGAGACAGGGGGCTGGACTGAAGCTTTCTTT. This codes for CASSVETGGWTEAFF.

Here the CDR3 reads CASSPGAGANQPQHF. As DNA, the CDR3 is TGTGCCAGCTCACCGGGGGCGGGGGCGAATCAGCCCCAGCATTTT. This chain connects TRBV18 to TRBJ1-5, with a possible D match to TRBD1 (6 bases). Per germline, CDR1 KGHSH and CDR2 LQKENI. Trimming pared 3 bases from V and 4 bases from J, leaving 13 bases between. The CDR3 totals 15 residues. Combining the CDR3 with reference TRBV18 and TRBJ1-5 gives the whole variable domain NAGVMQNPRHLVRRRGQEARLRCSPMKGHSHVYWYRQLPEEGLKFMVYLQKENIIDESGMPKERFSAEFPKEGPSILRIQQVVRGDSAAYFCASSPGAGANQPQHFGDGTRLSIL.

Here the CDR3 DNA reads TGTGCCAGTAGTGCAGGACAAATTTCACCCCTCCACTTT. Protein: CASSAGQISPLHF. V is TRBV19 and J is TRBJ1-6; D perhaps matches TRBD1 (5 bases). Germline-derived CDR1 and CDR2 are LNHDA and SQIVND (reference sequence). This CDR3 is built from 13 residues. With 5 bases removed from V and 9 bases from J, the gap between germline ends came to 11 bases.